This is a list of T cell receptor beta chains from one sample in a study of blood T cell repertoires in COVID-19. The method was immunoSEQ multiplex PCR; TCRdb's version includes in-frame clones alone and lacks a portion of them. There are fewer than 400,000 clones in the sample; around nine tenths occur only once, and 3% lies in the top ten. The sequencing sample was made of peripheral blood. These receptors were taken from a human donor in a cohort sampled during active COVID-19. The CDR3 runs from the conserved cysteine through the conserved F or W. Each record gives: V gene, D gene, J gene, clone size, CDR3 DNA, CDR3 protein. A D gene is named only where the DNA matches it firmly. Some rows have no size entry. The others give once, few or many, or a class for an expanded clone.

TRBV7-9,TRBD1,TRBJ2-2,.,TGTGCCAGCAGAGAGACCGGGACAGGCCTCACCGGGGAGCTGTTTTTT,CASRETGTGLTGELFF
TRBV19,.,TRBJ2-3,once,TGTGCCAGTAGTGTGGGACACCTCACAGATACGCAGTATTTT,CASSVGHLTDTQYF
TRBV30,TRBD1,TRBJ2-3,.,TGTGCCCGGGGGACAGGGAGCACAGATACGCAGTATTTT,CARGTGSTDTQYF
TRBV18,TRBD1,TRBJ2-2,.,TGTGCCAGCTCACCTACAGGGGCCTTCACCGGGGAGCTGTTTTTT,CASSPTGAFTGELFF
TRBV4-2,TRBD1,TRBJ1-6,.,TGTGCCAGCAGCCAAGGTTGGGGACAGGGAGGTTCACCCCTCCACTTT,CASSQGWGQGGSPLHF
TRBV10-3,.,TRBJ1-6,.,TGTGCCATCAGTGAGACAGAGTATAATTCACCCCTCCACTTT,CAISETEYNSPLHF
TRBV30,TRBD1,TRBJ1-6,.,TGTGCCTGGAGCCCCGGGACAGGAGCTCCTTCACCCCTCCACTTT,CAWSPGTGAPSPLHF
TRBV19,.,TRBJ1-1,.,TGTGCCAGTAGTATAAGGGGGTGGGACACTGAAGCTTTCTTT,CASSIRGWDTEAFF
TRBV6-1,TRBD2,TRBJ2-1,once,TGTGCCAGCAGTGAAAAGAGGGGGACTAGCGGGGATGAGCAGTTCTTC,CASSEKRGTSGDEQFF
TRBV27,.,TRBJ1-5,.,TGTGCCAGCACCATTAGGAGCGGCAATCAGCCCCAGCATTTT,CASTIRSGNQPQHF
TRBV19,.,TRBJ1-1,.,TGTGCCAGTAGTCAAGGCAAATCGCGGCGGGGAGCAACTGAAGCTTTCTTT,CASSQGKSRRGATEAFF
TRBV7-2,.,TRBJ1-1,.,TGTGCCAGCAGCTTAGTACAGCTAGAAGCTTTCTTT,CASSLVQLEAFF
TRBV7-9,.,TRBJ2-7,.,TGTGCCAGCACCCTCTCGAACAGCTACGAGCAGTACTTC,CASTLSNSYEQYF
TRBV5-1,.,TRBJ2-7,.,TGCGCCAGCAGCTTGGAAGGGGGTCAGGTATACGAGCAGTACTTC,CASSLEGGQVYEQYF
TRBV7-3,.,TRBJ2-1,.,TGTGCCAGCAGCCCCCGTGGTGGGGTCGGGAGCAATGAGCAGTTCTTC,CASSPRGGVGSNEQFF
TRBV11-2,TRBD2,TRBJ2-5,.,TGTGCCAGCAGCTTAGCGACTAGCGGAGAGACCCAGTACTTC,CASSLATSGETQYF
TRBV5-1,TRBD1,TRBJ1-3,few,TGCGCCAGCAGCTTGGCGCCAGGGGGCGCGGGAAACACCATATATTTT,CASSLAPGGAGNTIYF
TRBV7-9,TRBD2,TRBJ2-7,few,TGTGCCAGCAGCTTAGGATCAGGACTAGCGGCGTACGAGCAGTACTTC,CASSLGSGLAAYEQYF
TRBV7-2,TRBD2,TRBJ2-7,.,TGTGCCAGCAGCGCTAGCGGGGGGGGGTCCTACGAGCAGTACTTC,CASSASGGGSYEQYF
TRBV7-8,.,TRBJ2-1,.,TGTGCCAGCAGTTATGACAGGTCCTCCTACAATGAGCAGTTCTTC,CASSYDRSSYNEQFF
TRBV5-1,.,TRBJ2-5,.,TGCGCCAGCAGCTTTGGGGGACTGCAAGAGACCCAGTACTTC,CASSFGGLQETQYF
TRBV2,TRBD2,TRBJ2-3,.,TGTGCCAGCTTCCCCGGAGGACTAGCGGAAGATACGCAGTATTTT,CASFPGGLAEDTQYF
TRBV27,TRBD1,TRBJ1-2,.,TGTGCCAGCAGTTTAAGGACAGGGGATGGGTATGGCTACACCTTC,CASSLRTGDGYGYTF
TRBV28,TRBD1,TRBJ2-7,.,TGTGCCAGCCGGGGACAGCCAAGCTCCTACGAGCAGTACTTC,CASRGQPSSYEQYF
TRBV14,TRBD2,TRBJ2-1,.,TGTGCCAGCAGCCCGAGCGGGAGTTTCTACAATGAGCAGTTCTTC,CASSPSGSFYNEQFF
TRBV19,TRBD1,TRBJ2-7,.,TGTGCCAGTAGTATTGGGACAGATTCCTACGAGCAGTACTTC,CASSIGTDSYEQYF
TRBV2,.,TRBJ2-7,.,TGTGCCAGCAATGCCGCGTCGACCTACGAGCAGTACTTC,CASNAASTYEQYF
TRBV11-2,TRBD1,TRBJ2-5,.,TGTGCCAGCAGCCTACATTCAGGGGGCCAAGAGACCCAGTACTTC,CASSLHSGGQETQYF
TRBV5-1,.,TRBJ2-6,.,TGCGCCAGCAGCTTGGCCGTTGTGAGCGGAGCAGGGGCCAACGTCCTGACTTTC,CASSLAVVSGAGANVLTF
TRBV15,.,TRBJ1-3,.,TGTGCCACCAGCAGAGATCCCCGGGTGTCTGGAAACACCATATATTTT,CATSRDPRVSGNTIYF
TRBV3-1/TRBV3-2,TRBD1,TRBJ1-2,.,TGTGCCAGCAGCCAAGGACAGGGGAACTATGGCTACACCTTC,CASSQGQGNYGYTF
TRBV6-6,.,TRBJ2-7,.,TGTGCCAGCAGTTACTCCCCCGGCAGGGCGACCGACGAGCAGTACTTC,CASSYSPGRATDEQYF
TRBV11-2,.,TRBJ1-1,once,TGTGCCAGCAGCTTAGTGATGCGGAGAAGGGGGGCTTTCTTT,CASSLVMRRRGAFF
TRBV7-9,.,TRBJ1-2,.,TGTGCCAGCAGCTCTAAGGCGGTTGGCTACACCTTC,CASSSKAVGYTF
TRBV7-9,TRBD2,TRBJ2-1,.,TGTGCCAGCAGCCCTAGCGGGAGAGCTGTAGCCTCCTACAATGAGCAGTTCTTC,CASSPSGRAVASYNEQFF
TRBV5-6,TRBD1,TRBJ1-4,.,TGTGCCAGCAGCTTGAGGACAGGCAAAAATGAAAAACTGTTTTTT,CASSLRTGKNEKLFF
TRBV6-5,.,TRBJ1-1,.,TGTGCCAGCAGTCCCACCGGACAGCGAGCTTTCTTT,CASSPTGQRAFF
TRBV19,.,TRBJ2-1,.,TGTGCCAGCAGCTCGCTAGCGAGGAATGAGCAGTTCTTC,CASSSLARNEQFF
TRBV6-5,TRBD2,TRBJ2-7,once,TGTGCCTCCGAGGATAGCGGGGGTTGGTACGAGCAGTACTTC,CASEDSGGWYEQYF
TRBV7-8,TRBD1,TRBJ2-3,.,TGTGCCAGCAGCTCAGGGGGTCCTCCTAGCACAGATACGCAGTATTTT,CASSSGGPPSTDTQYF
TRBV30,TRBD1,TRBJ1-2,once,TGTGCCTGGGGACAGGGCAATGGCTACACCTTC,CAWGQGNGYTF
TRBV7-3,TRBD2,TRBJ2-3,.,TGTGCCAGCAGCCCAGCGGGAGGGGTCGGCGATACGCAGTATTTT,CASSPAGGVGDTQYF
TRBV19,.,TRBJ2-7,.,TGTGCCAGTACTAACTACGAGCAGTACTTC,CASTNYEQYF
TRBV5-1,TRBD1,TRBJ2-3,.,TGCGCCAGCAGCGATGGACAGGGCAGCACAGATACGCAGTATTTT,CASSDGQGSTDTQYF
TRBV28,TRBD1,TRBJ1-5,.,TGTGCCAGCAGTTTGCGGGACAGGGGGGATCAGCCCCAGCATTTT,CASSLRDRGDQPQHF
TRBV7-9,TRBD2,TRBJ2-1,.,TGTGCCAGCAAACTTCTGACTAGCACTAATGAGCAGTTCTTC,CASKLLTSTNEQFF
TRBV6-1,TRBD1,TRBJ1-3,.,TGTGCCAGCAGTGTCCGGGACAGATCCTCTGGAAACACCATATATTTT,CASSVRDRSSGNTIYF
TRBV10-3,TRBD1,TRBJ1-1,.,TGTGCCTCTCGGGACAGGGAGGGGACTGAAGCTTTCTTT,CASRDREGTEAFF
TRBV4-1,TRBD1,TRBJ2-3,once,TGCGCCAGCAGCCGCCTGCCAGGGGGACAAGATACGCAGTATTTT,CASSRLPGGQDTQYF
TRBV7-2,TRBD2,TRBJ2-3,.,TGTGCCAGCAGCCCACCGAGCATCAGCGGGGGTGGCCGGGGAAATACGCAGTATTTT,CASSPPSISGGGRGNTQYF
TRBV2,TRBD1,TRBJ1-2,.,TGTGCCAGCAGTGCTAGACAGGGCACGTACGGAAGTGGTGGCTACACCTTC,CASSARQGTYGSGGYTF
TRBV19,.,TRBJ1-5,.,TGTGCCAGTAGTATAGATTTTATAGGCCGGGTCGGCAATCAGCCCCAGCATTTT,CASSIDFIGRVGNQPQHF